A selection of T cell receptor beta chains follows, all from one sample in a study of cytomegalovirus exposure and HLA in healthy donors. The protocol was immunoSEQ multiplex PCR, while the TCRdb copy is restricted to in-frame clones and leaves out a portion. The data show 130,000 or so clones, with roughly three quarters seen just once and roughly 1% held by the top ten. Source material: PBMCs. These receptors all stem from a woman aged 55 to 70 in good health and CMV-seronegative. Each CDR3 is given with its conserved first and last residue. Fields, in order: D gene, clone size, V gene, J gene, CDR3 DNA, CDR3 protein. A D gene is named only where the DNA matches it firmly. A row's size may be missing; if present it is once, few, many or a size class.

D gene: NA; clone size: few; V gene: TRBV5-6; J gene: TRBJ1-2; CDR3 DNA: TGTGCCAGCAGCTTGGCCCAGGGGCTAGGGACTGGCTACACCTTC; CDR3 protein: CASSLAQGLGTGYTF
D gene: NA; clone size: NA; V gene: TRBV18; J gene: TRBJ2-6; CDR3 DNA: TGTGCCAGCTCACTTCTTGGGACACCGATGTTCTCTGGGGCCAACGTCCTGACTTTC; CDR3 protein: CASSLLGTPMFSGANVLTF
D gene: NA; clone size: NA; V gene: TRBV2; J gene: TRBJ1-2; CDR3 DNA: TGTGCCAGCAGAGCGGGAGTCACGGGGTATGGCTACACCTTC; CDR3 protein: CASRAGVTGYGYTF
D gene: NA; clone size: few; V gene: TRBV4-1; J gene: TRBJ1-4; CDR3 DNA: TGCGCCAGCAGCCAAGATAACGGGAGGGGTGGGGAAAAACTGTTTTTT; CDR3 protein: CASSQDNGRGGEKLFF
D gene: TRBD2; clone size: NA; V gene: TRBV5-1; J gene: TRBJ2-3; CDR3 DNA: TGCGCCAGCAGCTTGGGGGGGACTAGCGACACAGATACGCAGTATTTT; CDR3 protein: CASSLGGTSDTDTQYF
D gene: NA; clone size: NA; V gene: TRBV29-1; J gene: TRBJ1-5; CDR3 DNA: TGCAGCGCCACCACTGATAGCAATCAGCCCCAGCATTTT; CDR3 protein: CSATTDSNQPQHF
D gene: TRBD1; clone size: NA; V gene: TRBV2; J gene: TRBJ2-3; CDR3 DNA: TGTGCCAGCGACAGGGGGACAGAGAATACGCAGTATTTT; CDR3 protein: CASDRGTENTQYF
D gene: TRBD1; clone size: NA; V gene: TRBV4-1; J gene: TRBJ1-2; CDR3 DNA: TGCGCCAGCAGCCATGAGAGGGGGCACGGCTACACCTTC; CDR3 protein: CASSHERGHGYTF
D gene: NA; clone size: NA; V gene: TRBV6-6; J gene: TRBJ1-5; CDR3 DNA: TGTGCCAGTATGGGGCAACGCAATCAGCCCCAGCATTTT; CDR3 protein: CASMGQRNQPQHF
D gene: TRBD2; clone size: NA; V gene: TRBV19; J gene: TRBJ2-1; CDR3 DNA: TGTGCCAGTAGTCGGTCGTTAGCGGGTAACAATGAGCAGTTCTTC; CDR3 protein: CASSRSLAGNNEQFF
D gene: NA; clone size: NA; V gene: TRBV18; J gene: TRBJ1-2; CDR3 DNA: TGTGCCAGCTCACCGAGGGACTCCGTTAACTATGGCTACACCTTC; CDR3 protein: CASSPRDSVNYGYTF
D gene: NA; clone size: NA; V gene: TRBV19; J gene: TRBJ1-5; CDR3 DNA: TGTGCCAGTAGTAGTAGCGGCAGCAATCAGCCCCAGCATTTT; CDR3 protein: CASSSSGSNQPQHF
D gene: NA; clone size: NA; V gene: TRBV13; J gene: TRBJ1-1; CDR3 DNA: TGTGCCAGCAGCTTCCGGGAAATTGAAGCTTTCTTT; CDR3 protein: CASSFREIEAFF
D gene: NA; clone size: NA; V gene: TRBV7-3; J gene: TRBJ2-3; CDR3 DNA: TGTGCCAGCAGCAGGGGGGGAAGCACAGATACGCAGTATTTT; CDR3 protein: CASSRGGSTDTQYF
D gene: TRBD1; clone size: NA; V gene: TRBV27; J gene: TRBJ2-7; CDR3 DNA: TGTGCCAGCAGTTTAAGGGGACAGATCTACGAGCAGTACTTC; CDR3 protein: CASSLRGQIYEQYF
D gene: NA; clone size: once; V gene: TRBV7-8; J gene: TRBJ1-2; CDR3 DNA: TGTGCCAGCAGCTTAGATTCCCCCAGGGGAGGGTATGGCTACACCTTC; CDR3 protein: CASSLDSPRGGYGYTF
D gene: TRBD1; clone size: NA; V gene: TRBV28; J gene: TRBJ1-5; CDR3 DNA: TGTGCCAGCAGTCCCTTAGGACAGGGTGACAATCAGCCCCAGCATTTT; CDR3 protein: CASSPLGQGDNQPQHF
D gene: TRBD2; clone size: NA; V gene: TRBV6-5; J gene: TRBJ2-7; CDR3 DNA: TGTGCCAGCAGTAAACTAGCGGGGGGGCGGAACGAGCAGTACTTC; CDR3 protein: CASSKLAGGRNEQYF
D gene: TRBD2; clone size: NA; V gene: TRBV6-5; J gene: TRBJ2-7; CDR3 DNA: TGTGCCAGCAGCCCCTTAGCGGGGGGCTTATACGAGCAGTACTTC; CDR3 protein: CASSPLAGGLYEQYF
D gene: NA; clone size: NA; V gene: TRBV2; J gene: TRBJ2-3; CDR3 DNA: TGTGCCAGCGCTCCGGTGAGGGATACGCAGTATTTT; CDR3 protein: CASAPVRDTQYF
D gene: NA; clone size: few; V gene: TRBV7-6; J gene: TRBJ2-5; CDR3 DNA: TGTGCCAGCAGCTTTTCCCGGCAAGAGACCCAGTACTTC; CDR3 protein: CASSFSRQETQYF